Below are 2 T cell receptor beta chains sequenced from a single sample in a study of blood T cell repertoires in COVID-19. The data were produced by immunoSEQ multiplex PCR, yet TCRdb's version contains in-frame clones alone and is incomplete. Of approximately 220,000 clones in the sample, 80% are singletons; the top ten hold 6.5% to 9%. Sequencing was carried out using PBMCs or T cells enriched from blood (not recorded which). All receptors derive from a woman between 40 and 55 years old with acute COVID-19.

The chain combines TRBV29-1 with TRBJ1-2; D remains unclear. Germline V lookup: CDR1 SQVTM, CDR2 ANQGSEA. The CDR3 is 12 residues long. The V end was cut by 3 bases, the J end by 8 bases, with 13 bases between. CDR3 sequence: CSVDGPQRGYTF. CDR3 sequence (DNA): TGCAGCGTTGATGGGCCCCAAAGGGGCTACACCTTC.

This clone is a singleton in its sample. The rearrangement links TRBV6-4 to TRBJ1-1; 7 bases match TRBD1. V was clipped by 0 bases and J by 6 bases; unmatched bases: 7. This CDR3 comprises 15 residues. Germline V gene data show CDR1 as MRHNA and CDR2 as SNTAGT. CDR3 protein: CASSDSSGGYAEAFF. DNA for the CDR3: TGTGCCAGCAGTGACTCGTCAGGGGGGTATGCTGAAGCTTTCTTT.